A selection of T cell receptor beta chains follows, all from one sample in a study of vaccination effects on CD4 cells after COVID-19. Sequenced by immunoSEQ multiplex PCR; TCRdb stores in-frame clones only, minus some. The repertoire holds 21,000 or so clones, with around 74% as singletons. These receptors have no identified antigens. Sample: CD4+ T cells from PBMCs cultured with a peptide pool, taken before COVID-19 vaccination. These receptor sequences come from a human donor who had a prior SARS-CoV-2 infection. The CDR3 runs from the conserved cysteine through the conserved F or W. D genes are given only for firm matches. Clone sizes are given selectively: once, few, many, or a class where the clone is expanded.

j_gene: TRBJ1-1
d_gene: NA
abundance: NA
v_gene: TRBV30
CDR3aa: CAWSAKKESEAFF
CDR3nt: TGTGCCTGGAGTGCGAAGAAGGAGAGTGAAGCTTTCTTT

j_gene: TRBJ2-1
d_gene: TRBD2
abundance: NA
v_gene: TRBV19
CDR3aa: CASRGLAGSSYNEQFF
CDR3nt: TGTGCCAGCCGGGGCCTAGCGGGAAGCTCCTACAATGAGCAGTTCTTC

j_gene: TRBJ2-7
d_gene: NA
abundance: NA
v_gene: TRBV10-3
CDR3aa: CAIQFGGSYEQYF
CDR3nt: TGTGCCATCCAATTTGGGGGCTCCTACGAGCAGTACTTC

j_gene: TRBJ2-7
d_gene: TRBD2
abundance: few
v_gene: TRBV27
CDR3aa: CASSLLGGGISYEQYF
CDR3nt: TGTGCCAGCAGTTTATTGGGCGGGGGGATTTCGTACGAGCAGTACTTC

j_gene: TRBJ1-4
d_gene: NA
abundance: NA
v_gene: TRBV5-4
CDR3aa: CASSLGGAHEKLFF
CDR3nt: TGTGCCAGCAGCTTGGGGGGGGCACATGAAAAACTGTTTTTT

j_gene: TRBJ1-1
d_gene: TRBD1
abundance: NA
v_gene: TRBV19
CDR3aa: CASYAGGSPEAFF
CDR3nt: TGTGCCAGCTACGCAGGGGGGAGTCCTGAAGCTTTCTTT

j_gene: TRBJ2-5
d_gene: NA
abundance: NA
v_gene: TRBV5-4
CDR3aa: CASSKKVAGQETQYF
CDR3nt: TGTGCCAGCAGCAAAAAGGTGGCGGGCCAAGAGACCCAGTACTTC

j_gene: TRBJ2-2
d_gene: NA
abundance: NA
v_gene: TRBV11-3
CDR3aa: CASSLRGARTGELFF
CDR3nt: TGTGCCAGCAGCTTACGGGGGGCTCGGACCGGGGAGCTGTTTTTT

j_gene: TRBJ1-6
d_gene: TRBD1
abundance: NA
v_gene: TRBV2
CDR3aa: CATSLWTGAPYNSPLHF
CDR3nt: TGTGCCACCTCCTTGTGGACAGGGGCCCCCTATAATTCACCCCTCCACTTT

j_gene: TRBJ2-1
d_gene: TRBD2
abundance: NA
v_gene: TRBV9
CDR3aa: CASSVGPAGGLGEQFF
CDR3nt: TGTGCCAGCAGCGTAGGCCCAGCGGGGGGGCTGGGTGAGCAGTTCTTC

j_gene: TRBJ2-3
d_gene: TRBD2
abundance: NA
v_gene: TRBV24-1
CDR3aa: CATSDPGTSGDTQYF
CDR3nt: TGTGCCACCAGTGATCCCGGGACTAGCGGGGATACGCAGTATTTT

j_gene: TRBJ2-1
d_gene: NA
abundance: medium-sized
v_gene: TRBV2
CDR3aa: CASTDVGRARYEQFF
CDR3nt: TGTGCCAGCACCGACGTAGGGCGGGCCCGCTATGAGCAGTTCTTC

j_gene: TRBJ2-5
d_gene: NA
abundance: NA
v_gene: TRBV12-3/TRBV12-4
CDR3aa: CASSFWLFETQYF
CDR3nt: TGTGCCAGCAGTTTCTGGTTATTCGAGACCCAGTACTTC

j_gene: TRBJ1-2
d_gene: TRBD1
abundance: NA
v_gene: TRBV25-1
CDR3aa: CASSDAGGIGYTF
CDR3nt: TGTGCTAGCAGTGACGCAGGGGGAATTGGCTACACCTTC

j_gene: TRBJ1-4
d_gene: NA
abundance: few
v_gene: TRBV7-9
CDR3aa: CASSQGLQLFF
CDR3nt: TGTGCCAGCAGTCAGGGGTTGCAACTGTTTTTT

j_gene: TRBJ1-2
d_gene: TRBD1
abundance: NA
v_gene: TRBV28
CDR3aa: CASRRDRGFGYTF
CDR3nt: TGTGCCAGCAGAAGGGACAGGGGGTTTGGCTACACCTTC

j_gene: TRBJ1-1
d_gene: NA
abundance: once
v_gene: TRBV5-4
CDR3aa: CASSLGADTTEAFF
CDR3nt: TGTGCCAGCAGCTTGGGGGCAGATACAACTGAAGCTTTCTTT

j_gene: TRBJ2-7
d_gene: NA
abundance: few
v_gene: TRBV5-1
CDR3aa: CASSPLNSLYEQYF
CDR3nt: TGCGCCAGCAGCCCCCTTAATTCGCTCTACGAGCAGTACTTC

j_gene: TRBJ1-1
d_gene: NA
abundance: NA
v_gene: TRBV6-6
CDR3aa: CASSYSHPTNTEAFF
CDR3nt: TGTGCCAGCAGTTACTCTCACCCAACGAACACTGAAGCTTTCTTT

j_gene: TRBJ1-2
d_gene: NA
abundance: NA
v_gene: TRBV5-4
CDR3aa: CASSLGRFTSLYGYTF
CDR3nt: TGTGCCAGCAGCTTGGGCCGTTTTACGAGCCTCTATGGCTACACCTTC

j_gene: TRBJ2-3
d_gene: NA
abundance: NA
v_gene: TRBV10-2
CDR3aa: CASIMAWAVTDTQYF
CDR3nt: TGCGCCAGCATCATGGCCTGGGCCGTAACAGATACGCAGTATTTT

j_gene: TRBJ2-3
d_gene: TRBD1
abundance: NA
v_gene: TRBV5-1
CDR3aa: CASSPRDRLTDTQYF
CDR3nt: TGCGCCAGCAGCCCCCGGGACAGACTCACAGATACGCAGTATTTT

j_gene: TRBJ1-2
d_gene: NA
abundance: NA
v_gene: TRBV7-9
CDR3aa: CASSERGVLNYGYTF
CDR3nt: TGTGCCAGCAGCGAAAGGGGGGTTTTGAACTATGGCTACACCTTC

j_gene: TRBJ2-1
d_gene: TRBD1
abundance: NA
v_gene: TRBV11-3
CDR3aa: CASSSRTGFNEQFF
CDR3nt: TGTGCCAGCAGCTCACGGACAGGGTTCAATGAGCAGTTCTTC

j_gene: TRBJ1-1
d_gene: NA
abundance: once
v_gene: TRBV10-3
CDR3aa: CAISGPDGTEAFF
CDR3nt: TGTGCCATCAGTGGCCCGGACGGCACTGAAGCTTTCTTT

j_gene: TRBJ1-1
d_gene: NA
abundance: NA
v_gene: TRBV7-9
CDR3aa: CASSTYRVNTEAFF
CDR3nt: TGTGCCAGCAGTACCTACAGAGTGAACACTGAAGCTTTCTTT

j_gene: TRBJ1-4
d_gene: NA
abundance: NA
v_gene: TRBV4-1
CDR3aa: CASSQWRGEKLFF
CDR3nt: TGCGCCAGCAGCCAGTGGAGGGGTGAAAAACTGTTTTTT

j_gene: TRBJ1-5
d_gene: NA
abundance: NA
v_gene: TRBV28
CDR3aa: CASSLLGRDQPQHF
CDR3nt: TGTGCCAGCAGTTTACTGGGGCGCGATCAGCCCCAGCATTTT

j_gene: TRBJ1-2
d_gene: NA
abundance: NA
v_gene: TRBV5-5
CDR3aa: CASSLPREYYGYTF
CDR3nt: TGTGCCAGCAGCTTGCCCAGGGAATATTATGGCTACACCTTC

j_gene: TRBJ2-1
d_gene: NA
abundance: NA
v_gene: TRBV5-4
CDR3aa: CASSLLPGTEQFF
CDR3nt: TGTGCCAGCAGCTTGTTGCCGGGGACTGAGCAGTTCTTC

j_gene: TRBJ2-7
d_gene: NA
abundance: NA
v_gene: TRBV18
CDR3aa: CASSGISPYEQYF
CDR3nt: TGTGCCAGCTCCGGGATATCCCCCTACGAGCAGTACTTC

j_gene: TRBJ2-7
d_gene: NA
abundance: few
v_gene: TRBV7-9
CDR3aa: CASSLVGRGQISYEQYF
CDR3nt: TGTGCCAGCAGCTTGGTAGGGCGGGGTCAAATTTCCTACGAGCAGTACTTC

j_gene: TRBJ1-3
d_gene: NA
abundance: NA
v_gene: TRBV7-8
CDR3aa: CASSGKTGLSGNTIYF
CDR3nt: TGTGCCAGCAGCGGGAAGACGGGACTCTCTGGAAACACCATATATTTT

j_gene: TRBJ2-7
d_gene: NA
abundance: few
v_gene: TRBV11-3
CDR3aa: CASSLVSGSYEQYF
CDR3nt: TGTGCCAGCAGCTTAGTTTCGGGCTCCTACGAGCAGTACTTC

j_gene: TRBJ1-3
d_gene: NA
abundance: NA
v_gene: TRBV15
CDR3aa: CATSRDRTGNTIYF
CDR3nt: TGTGCCACCAGCAGAGATCGGACTGGAAACACCATATATTTT

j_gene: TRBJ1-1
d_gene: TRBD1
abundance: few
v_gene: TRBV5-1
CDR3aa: CASSLLGTGNTEAFF
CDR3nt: TGCGCCAGCAGCTTGTTGGGGACAGGCAACACTGAAGCTTTCTTT